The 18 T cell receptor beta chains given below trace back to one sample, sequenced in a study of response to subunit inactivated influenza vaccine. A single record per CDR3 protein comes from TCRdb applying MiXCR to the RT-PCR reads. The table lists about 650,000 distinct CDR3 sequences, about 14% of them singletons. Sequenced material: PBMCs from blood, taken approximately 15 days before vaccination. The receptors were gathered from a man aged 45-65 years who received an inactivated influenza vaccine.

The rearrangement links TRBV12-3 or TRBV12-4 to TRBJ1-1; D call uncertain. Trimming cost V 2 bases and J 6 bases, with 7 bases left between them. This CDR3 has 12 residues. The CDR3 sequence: CASSLNPAEAFF. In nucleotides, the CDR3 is TGTGCCAGCAGTTTAAACCCAGCTGAAGCTTTCTTT.

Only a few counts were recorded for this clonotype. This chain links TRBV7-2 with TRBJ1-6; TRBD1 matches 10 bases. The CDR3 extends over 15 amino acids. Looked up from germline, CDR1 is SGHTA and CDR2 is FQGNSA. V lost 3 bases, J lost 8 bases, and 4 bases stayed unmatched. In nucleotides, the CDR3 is TGTGCCAGCAGCTTTCCCGGGACAGGGGATTCACCCCTCCACTTT. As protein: CASSFPGTGDSPLHF.

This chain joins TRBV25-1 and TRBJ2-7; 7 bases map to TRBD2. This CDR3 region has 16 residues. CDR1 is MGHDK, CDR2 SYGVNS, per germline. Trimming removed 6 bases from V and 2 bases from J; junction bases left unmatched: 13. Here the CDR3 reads CASRSRPVAGTYEQYF. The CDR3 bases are TGTGCCAGCAGGTCTCGGCCGGTAGCGGGTACCTACGAGCAGTACTTC.

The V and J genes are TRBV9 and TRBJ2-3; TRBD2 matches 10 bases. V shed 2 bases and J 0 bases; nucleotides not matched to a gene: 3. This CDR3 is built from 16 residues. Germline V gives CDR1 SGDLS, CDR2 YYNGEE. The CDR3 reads CASSVLAGASTDTQYF. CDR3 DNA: TGTGCCAGCAGCGTCCTAGCGGGGGCTAGCACAGATACGCAGTATTTT.

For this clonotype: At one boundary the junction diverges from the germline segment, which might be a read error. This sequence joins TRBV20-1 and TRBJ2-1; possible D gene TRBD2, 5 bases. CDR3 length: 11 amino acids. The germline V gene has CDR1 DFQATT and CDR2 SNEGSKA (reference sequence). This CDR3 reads CIASQYNEQFF. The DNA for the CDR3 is TGCATTGCTAGCCAGTACAATGAGCAGTTCTTC.

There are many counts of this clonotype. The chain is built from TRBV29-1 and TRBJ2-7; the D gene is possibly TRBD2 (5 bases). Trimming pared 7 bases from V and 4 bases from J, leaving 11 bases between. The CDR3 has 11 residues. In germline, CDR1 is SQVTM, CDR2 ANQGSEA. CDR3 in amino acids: CSGGGWYEQYF. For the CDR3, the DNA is TGCAGCGGTGGCGGGTGGTACGAGCAGTACTTC.

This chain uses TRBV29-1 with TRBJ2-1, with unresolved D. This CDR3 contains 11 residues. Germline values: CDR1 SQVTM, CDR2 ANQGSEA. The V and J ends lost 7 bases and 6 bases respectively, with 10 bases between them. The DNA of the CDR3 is TGCAGCGCTTTCCCCGCCAATGAGCAGTTCTTC. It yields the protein CSAFPANEQFF.

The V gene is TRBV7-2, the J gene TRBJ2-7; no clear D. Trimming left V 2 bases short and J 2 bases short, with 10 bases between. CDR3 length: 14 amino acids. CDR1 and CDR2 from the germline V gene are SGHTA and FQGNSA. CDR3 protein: CASSLYREAYEQYF. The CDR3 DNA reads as TGTGCCAGCAGCTTATATAGGGAAGCCTACGAGCAGTACTTC.

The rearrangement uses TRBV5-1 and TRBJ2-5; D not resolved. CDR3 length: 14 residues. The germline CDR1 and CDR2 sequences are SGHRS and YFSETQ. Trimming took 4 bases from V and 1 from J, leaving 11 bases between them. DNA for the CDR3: TGCGCCAGCAGCGCCCGACCCTTCCAAGAGACCCAGTACTTC. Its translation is CASSARPFQETQYF.

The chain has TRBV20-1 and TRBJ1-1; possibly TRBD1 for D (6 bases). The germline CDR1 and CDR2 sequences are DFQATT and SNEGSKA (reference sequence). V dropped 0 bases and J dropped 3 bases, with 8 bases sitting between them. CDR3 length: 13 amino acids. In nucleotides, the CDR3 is TGCAGTGCTAGAGATCACAGGGACACTGAAGCTTTCTTT. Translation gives CSARDHRDTEAFF.

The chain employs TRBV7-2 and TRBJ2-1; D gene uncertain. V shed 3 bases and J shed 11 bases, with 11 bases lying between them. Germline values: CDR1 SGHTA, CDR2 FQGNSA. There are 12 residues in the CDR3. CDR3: CASSFPSRKQFF. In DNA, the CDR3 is TGTGCCAGCAGCTTCCCCAGTAGGAAGCAGTTCTTC.

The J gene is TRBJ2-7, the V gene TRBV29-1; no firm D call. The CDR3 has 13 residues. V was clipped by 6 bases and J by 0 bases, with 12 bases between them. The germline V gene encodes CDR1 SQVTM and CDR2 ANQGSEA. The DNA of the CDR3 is TGCAGCGTGCGGACCCATTCCTCCTACGAGCAGTACTTC. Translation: CSVRTHSSYEQYF.

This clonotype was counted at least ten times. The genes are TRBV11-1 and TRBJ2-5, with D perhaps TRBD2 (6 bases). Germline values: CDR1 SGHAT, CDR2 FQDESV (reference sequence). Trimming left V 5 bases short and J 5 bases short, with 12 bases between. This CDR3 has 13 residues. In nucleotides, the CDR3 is TGTGCCAGCAGCCTGACTAGTGAGGAGACCCAGTACTTC. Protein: CASSLTSEETQYF.

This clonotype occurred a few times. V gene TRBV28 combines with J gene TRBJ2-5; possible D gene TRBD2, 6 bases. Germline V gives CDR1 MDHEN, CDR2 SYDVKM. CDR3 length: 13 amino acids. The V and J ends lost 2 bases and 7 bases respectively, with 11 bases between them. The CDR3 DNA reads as TGTGCCAGCAGTTTACTCATTAGCGGGACCCAGTACTTC. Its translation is CASSLLISGTQYF.

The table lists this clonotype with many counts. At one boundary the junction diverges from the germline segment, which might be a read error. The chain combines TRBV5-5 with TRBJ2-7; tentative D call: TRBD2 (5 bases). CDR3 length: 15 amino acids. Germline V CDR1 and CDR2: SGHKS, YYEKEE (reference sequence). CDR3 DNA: TGTGCCAGCAGGTTGGTAGCTGGGAGCGACTACGAGCAGTACTTC. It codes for CASRLVAGSDYEQYF.

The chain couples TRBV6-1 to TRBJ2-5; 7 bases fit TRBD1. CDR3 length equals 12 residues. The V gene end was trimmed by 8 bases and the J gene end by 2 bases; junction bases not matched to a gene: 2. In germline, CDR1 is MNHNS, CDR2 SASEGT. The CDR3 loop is CASVGQQETQYF. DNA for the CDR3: TGTGCCAGCGTGGGACAGCAAGAGACCCAGTACTTC.

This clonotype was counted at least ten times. CDR3 region: CASSLDYFTSDYYTYNEQFF. Written as DNA, the CDR3 is TGTGCCAGCAGCTTAGATTATTTTACTAGCGACTATTATACCTACAATGAGCAGTTCTTC. The J gene is TRBJ2-1, the V gene TRBV11-2, with 7 bases fitting TRBD2. Per the germline V gene, CDR1 is SGHAT and CDR2 is FQNNGV. The V and J ends lost 0 bases and 2 bases, in that order; junction bases with no gene match: 16. CDR3 size: 20 residues.

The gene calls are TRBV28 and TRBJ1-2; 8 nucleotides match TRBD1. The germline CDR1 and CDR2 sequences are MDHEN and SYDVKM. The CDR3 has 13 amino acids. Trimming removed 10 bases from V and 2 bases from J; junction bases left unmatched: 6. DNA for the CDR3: TGTGCCACCCACAGGGGGGGGAACTATGGCTACACCTTC. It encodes CATHRGGNYGYTF.